This T cell receptor beta chain was documented in a study of blood T cell repertoires in COVID-19. Using immunoSEQ multiplex PCR, the repertoire was profiled, and TCRdb retains in-frame clones only, with some absent. The sample lists over 300,000 clones, around 90% occurring once. Per the germline V gene, CDR1 is MDHEN and CDR2 is SYDVKM. Trimming pared 4 bases from V and 0 bases from J, leaving 28 bases between. This CDR3 is built from 22 residues. The sample consisted of peripheral blood. The chain carries TRBV28 and TRBJ1-6, with D possibly TRBD1 on 5 matching bases. The TCR comes from a man younger than 35 with active or convalescent COVID-19. The CDR3 nucleotides are TGTGCCAGCAGTTCACTCACTTCGTCGGGGGGGATCTGGAGCTCCTATAATTCACCCCTCCACTTT. Residues: CASSSLTSSGGIWSSYNSPLHF.